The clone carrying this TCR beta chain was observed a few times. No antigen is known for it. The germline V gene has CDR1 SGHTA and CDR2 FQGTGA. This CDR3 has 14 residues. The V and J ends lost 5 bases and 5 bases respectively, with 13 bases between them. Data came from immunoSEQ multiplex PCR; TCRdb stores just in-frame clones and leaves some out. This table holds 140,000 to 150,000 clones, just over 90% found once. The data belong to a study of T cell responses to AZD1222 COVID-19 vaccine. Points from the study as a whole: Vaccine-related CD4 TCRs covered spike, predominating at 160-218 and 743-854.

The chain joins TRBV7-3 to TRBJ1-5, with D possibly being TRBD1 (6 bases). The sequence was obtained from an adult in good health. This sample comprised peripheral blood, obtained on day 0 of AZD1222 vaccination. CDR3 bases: TGTGCCAGCAGCCCAAACGGGGGGCATCAGCCCCAGCATTTT. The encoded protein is CASSPNGGHQPQHF.